This passage covers 2 T cell receptor beta chains from one sample sequenced in a study of monozygotic twins with inflammatory bowel disease. From the 5' RACE reads, TCRdb lists one entry per CDR3 protein and no DNA. The sample totals some 83,000 distinct CDR3 sequences. The source material was blood. The receptor set was obtained from a human donor with ulcerative colitis or Crohn's disease, or a healthy co-twin of an affected twin (not recorded which).

This chain connects TRBV7-8 to TRBJ1-4. Germline CDR1 SGHVS, CDR2 FQNEAQ. The CDR3 sequence is 11 residues long. The CDR3 sequence: CASSRGEKLFF.

The chain employs TRBV5-1 and TRBJ2-1; the TRBD1 assignment by TCRdb is unverifiable without DNA. CDR1 and CDR2 from the germline V gene are SGHRS and YFSETQ. This CDR3 spans 16 amino acids. CDR3 sequence reads: CASSPDPGVYYNEQFF.